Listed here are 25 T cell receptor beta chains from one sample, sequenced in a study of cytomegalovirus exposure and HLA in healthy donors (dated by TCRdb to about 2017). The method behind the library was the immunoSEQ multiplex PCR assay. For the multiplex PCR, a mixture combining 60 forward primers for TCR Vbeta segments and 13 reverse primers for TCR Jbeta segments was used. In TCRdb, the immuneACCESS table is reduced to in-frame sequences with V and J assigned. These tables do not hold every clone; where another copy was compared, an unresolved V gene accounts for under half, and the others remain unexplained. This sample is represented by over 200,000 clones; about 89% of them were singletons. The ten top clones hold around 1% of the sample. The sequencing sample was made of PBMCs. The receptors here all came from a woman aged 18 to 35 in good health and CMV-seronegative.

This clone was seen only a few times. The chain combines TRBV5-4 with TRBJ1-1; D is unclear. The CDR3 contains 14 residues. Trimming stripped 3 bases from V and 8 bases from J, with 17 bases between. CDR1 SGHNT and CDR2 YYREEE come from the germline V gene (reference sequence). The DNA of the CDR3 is TGTGCCAGCAGCTCTACGACTGAGGGAAAGGAAGCTTTCTTT. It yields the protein CASSSTTEGKEAFF.

This chain's CDR3 is CASSLVFTDTQYF. The CDR3 region has the DNA TGCGCCAGCAGCCTCGTCTTCACAGATACGCAGTATTTT. The chain employs TRBV5-1 and TRBJ2-3; D is undetermined. The germline CDR1 and CDR2 sequences are SGHRS and YFSETQ. The CDR3 has 13 residues. Trimming cost V 4 bases and J 2 bases, with 8 bases left between them.

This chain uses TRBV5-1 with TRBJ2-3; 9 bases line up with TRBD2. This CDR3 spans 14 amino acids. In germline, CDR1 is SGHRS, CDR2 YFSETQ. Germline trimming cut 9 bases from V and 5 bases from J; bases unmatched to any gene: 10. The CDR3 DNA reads TGCGCCACCGCTAGCGGGGCTGAGGGAGATACGCAGTATTTT. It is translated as CATASGAEGDTQYF. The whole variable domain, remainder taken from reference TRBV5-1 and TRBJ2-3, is KAGVTQTPRYLIKTRGQQVTLSCSPISGHRSVSWYQQTPGQGLQFLFEYFSETQRNKGNFPGRFSGRQFSNSRSEMNVSTLELGDSALYLCATASGAEGDTQYFGPGTRLTVL.

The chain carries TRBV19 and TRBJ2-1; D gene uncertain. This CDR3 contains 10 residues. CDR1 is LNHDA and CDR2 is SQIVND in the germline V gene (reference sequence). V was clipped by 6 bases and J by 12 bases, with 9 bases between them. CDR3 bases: TGTGCCAGTAGCTCAGTGGTGCAGTTCTTC. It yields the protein CASSSVVQFF.

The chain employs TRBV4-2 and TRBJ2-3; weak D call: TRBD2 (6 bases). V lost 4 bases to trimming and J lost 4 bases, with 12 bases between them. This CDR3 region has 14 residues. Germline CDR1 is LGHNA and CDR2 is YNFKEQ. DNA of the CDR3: TGTGCCAGCAGCCGGCGGGGAGTCGCAGATACGCAGTATTTT. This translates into CASSRRGVADTQYF.

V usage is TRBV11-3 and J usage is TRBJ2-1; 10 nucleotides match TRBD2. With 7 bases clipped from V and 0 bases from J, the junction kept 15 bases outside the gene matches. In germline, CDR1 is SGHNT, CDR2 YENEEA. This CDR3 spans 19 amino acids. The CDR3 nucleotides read TGTGCCAGCACTAAAAGCGGGGGGGGAAGGCGCCGCTCCTACAATGAGCAGTTCTTC. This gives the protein CASTKSGGGRRRSYNEQFF.

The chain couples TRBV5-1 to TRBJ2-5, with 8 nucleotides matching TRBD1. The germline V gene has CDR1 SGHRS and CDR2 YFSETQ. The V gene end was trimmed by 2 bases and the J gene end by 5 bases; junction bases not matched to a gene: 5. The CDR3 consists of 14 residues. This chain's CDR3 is CASSLTQGAETQYF. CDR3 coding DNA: TGCGCCAGCAGCTTAACCCAGGGGGCGGAGACCCAGTACTTC.

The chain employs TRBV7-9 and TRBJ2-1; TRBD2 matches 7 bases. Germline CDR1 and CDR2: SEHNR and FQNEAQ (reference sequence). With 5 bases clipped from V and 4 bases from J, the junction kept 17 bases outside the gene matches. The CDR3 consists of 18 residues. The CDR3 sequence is CASSPDHFTGGPYNEQFF. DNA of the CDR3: TGTGCCAGCAGCCCCGACCACTTCACGGGGGGACCTTACAATGAGCAGTTCTTC. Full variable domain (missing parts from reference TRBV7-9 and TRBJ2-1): DTGVSQNPRHKITKRGQNVTFRCDPISEHNRLYWYRQTLGQGPEFLTYFQNEAQLEKSRLLSDRFSAERPKGSFSTLEIQRTEQGDSAMYLCASSPDHFTGGPYNEQFFGPGTRLTVL.

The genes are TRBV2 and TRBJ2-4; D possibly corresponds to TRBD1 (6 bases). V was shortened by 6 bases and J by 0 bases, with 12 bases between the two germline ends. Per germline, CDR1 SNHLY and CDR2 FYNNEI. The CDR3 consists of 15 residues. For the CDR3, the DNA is TGTGCCAGCAGAGACCAGGACAGAGCCAAAAACATTCAGTACTTC. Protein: CASRDQDRAKNIQYF.

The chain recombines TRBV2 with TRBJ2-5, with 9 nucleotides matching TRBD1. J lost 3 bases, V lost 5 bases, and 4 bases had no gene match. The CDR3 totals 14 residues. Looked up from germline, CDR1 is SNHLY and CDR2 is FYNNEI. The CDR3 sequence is CASSSRTGEETQYF. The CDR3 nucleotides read TGTGCCAGCAGTTCCCGGACAGGGGAAGAGACCCAGTACTTC.

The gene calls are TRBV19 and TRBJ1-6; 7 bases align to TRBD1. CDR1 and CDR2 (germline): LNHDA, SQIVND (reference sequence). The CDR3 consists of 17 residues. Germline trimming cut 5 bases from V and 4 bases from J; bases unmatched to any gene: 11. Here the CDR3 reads CASSHPRQGVYNSPLHF. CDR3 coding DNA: TGTGCCAGTAGTCACCCCCGACAGGGTGTTTATAATTCACCCCTCCACTTT.

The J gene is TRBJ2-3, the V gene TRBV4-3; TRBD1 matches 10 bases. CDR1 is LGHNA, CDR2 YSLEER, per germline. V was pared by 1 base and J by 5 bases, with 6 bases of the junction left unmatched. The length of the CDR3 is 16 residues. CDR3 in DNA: TGCGCCAGCAGCCAAGGGACAGGGGGTGTGCAAGATACGCAGTATTTT. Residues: CASSQGTGGVQDTQYF.

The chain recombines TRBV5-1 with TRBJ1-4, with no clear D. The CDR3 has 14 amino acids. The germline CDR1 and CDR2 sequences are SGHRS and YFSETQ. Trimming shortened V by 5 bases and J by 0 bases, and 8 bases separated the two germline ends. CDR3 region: CASRVTPTNEKLFF. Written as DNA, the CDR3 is TGCGCCAGCAGGGTGACTCCAACTAATGAAAAACTGTTTTTT.

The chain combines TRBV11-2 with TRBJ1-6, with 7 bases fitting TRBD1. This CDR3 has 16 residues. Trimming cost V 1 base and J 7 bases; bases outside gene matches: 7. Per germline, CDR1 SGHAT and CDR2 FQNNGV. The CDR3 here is CASSLVRGIRNSPLHF. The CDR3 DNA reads TGTGCCAGCAGCTTAGTCAGGGGGATAAGGAATTCACCCCTCCACTTT.

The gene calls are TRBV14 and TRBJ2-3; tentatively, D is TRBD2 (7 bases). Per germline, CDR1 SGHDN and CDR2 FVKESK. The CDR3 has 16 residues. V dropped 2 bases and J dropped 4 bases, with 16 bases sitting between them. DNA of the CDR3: TGTGCCAGCAGCCAATCTTGGGGGGGGCCGGCAGATACGCAGTATTTT. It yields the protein CASSQSWGGPADTQYF. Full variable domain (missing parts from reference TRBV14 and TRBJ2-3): EAGVTQFPSHSVIEKGQTVTLRCDPISGHDNLYWYRRVMGKEIKFLLHFVKESKQDESGMPNNRFLAERTGGTYSTLKVQPAELEDSGVYFCASSQSWGGPADTQYFGPGTRLTVL.

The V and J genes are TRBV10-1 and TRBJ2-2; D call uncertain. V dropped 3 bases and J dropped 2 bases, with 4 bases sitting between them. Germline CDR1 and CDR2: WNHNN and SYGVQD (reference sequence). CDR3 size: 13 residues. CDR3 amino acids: CASSDRNTGELFF. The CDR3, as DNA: TGCGCCAGCAGTGACAGAAACACCGGGGAGCTGTTTTTT.

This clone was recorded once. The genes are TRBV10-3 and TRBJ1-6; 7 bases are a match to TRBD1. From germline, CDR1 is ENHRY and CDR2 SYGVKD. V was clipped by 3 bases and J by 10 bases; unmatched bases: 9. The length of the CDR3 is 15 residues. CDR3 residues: CAISETGVIWSPLHF. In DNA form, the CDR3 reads TGTGCCATCAGTGAAACAGGGGTAATTTGGTCACCCCTCCACTTT.

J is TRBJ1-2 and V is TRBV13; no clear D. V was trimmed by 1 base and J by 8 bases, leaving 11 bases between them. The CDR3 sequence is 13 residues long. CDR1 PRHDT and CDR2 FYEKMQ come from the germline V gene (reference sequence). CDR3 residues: CASSLVGVQGYTF. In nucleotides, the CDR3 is TGTGCCAGCAGCTTAGTGGGAGTGCAGGGCTACACCTTC.

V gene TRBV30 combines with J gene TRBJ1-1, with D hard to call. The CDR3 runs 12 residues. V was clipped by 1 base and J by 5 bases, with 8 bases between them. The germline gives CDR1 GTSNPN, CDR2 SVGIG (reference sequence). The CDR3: CAWSEGLTEAFF. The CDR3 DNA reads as TGTGCCTGGAGTGAAGGACTGACTGAAGCTTTCTTT. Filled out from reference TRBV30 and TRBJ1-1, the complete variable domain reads SQTIHQWPATLVQPVGSPLSLECTVEGTSNPNLYWYRQAAGRGLQLLFYSVGIGQISSEVPQNLSASRPQDRQFILSSKKLLLSDSGFYLCAWSEGLTEAFFGQGTRLTVV.

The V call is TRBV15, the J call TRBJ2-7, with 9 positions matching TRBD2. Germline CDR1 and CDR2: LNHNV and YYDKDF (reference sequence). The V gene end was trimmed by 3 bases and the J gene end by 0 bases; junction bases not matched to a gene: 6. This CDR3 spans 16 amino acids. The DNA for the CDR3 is TGTGCCACCAGCAGTGCCCCTAGCGGGGCCTCCTACGAGCAGTACTTC. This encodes CATSSAPSGASYEQYF.

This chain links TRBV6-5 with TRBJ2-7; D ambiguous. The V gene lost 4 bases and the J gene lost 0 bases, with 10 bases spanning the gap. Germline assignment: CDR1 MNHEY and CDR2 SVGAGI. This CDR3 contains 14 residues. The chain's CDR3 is CASSSTGPSYEQYF. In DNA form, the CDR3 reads TGTGCCAGCAGTTCCACGGGTCCCTCCTACGAGCAGTACTTC.

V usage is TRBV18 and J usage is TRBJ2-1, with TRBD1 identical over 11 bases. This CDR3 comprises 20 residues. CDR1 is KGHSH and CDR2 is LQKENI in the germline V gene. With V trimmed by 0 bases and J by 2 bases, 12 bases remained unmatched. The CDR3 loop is CASSPPPGQGETWAYNEQFF. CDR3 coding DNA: TGTGCCAGCTCACCACCGCCGGGACAGGGGGAGACCTGGGCCTACAATGAGCAGTTCTTC.

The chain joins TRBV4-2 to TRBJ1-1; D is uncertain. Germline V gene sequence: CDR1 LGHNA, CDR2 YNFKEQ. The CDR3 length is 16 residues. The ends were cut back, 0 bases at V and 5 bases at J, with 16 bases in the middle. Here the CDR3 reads CASSQEFRTSRTEAFF. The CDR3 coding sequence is TGTGCCAGCAGCCAAGAATTCCGGACTTCCAGGACTGAAGCTTTCTTT.

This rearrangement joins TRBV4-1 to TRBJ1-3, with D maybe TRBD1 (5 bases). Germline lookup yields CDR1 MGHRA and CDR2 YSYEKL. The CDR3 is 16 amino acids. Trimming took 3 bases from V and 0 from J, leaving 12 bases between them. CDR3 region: CASSHNTGSSGNTIYF. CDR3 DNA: TGCGCCAGCAGCCACAACACAGGCTCCTCTGGAAACACCATATATTTT.

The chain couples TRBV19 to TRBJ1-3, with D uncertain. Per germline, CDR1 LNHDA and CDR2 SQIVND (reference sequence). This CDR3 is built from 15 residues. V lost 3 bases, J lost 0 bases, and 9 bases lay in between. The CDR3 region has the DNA TGTGCCAGTAGTATCGCCGGTAGCTCTGGAAACACCATATATTTT. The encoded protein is CASSIAGSSGNTIYF.